This T cell receptor beta chain was retrieved from a study of blood T cells in healthy people across ages. Primed by a sample-barcoded 5' primer and a J-beta primer mix, a second PCR proceeded for roughly 6 to 12 cycles. TCRdb itself ran the 5' RACE reads through MiXCR, one entry per CDR3 protein. This sample has some 760,000 distinct CDR3 sequences; 20% to 30% occur once, and the top ten carry 9.4%. V lost 2 bases and J 7 bases, leaving 14 bases between the germline ends. Germline CDR1 SEHNR, CDR2 FQNEAQ (reference sequence). The CDR3 sequence is 15 residues long. This clonotype was seen more than once but under ten times. The sample was also linked to a second study, of T cells of mothers and their children. That paper adds: The sample comes from fewer than ten healthy Caucasian donors: mothers and children.

The sequenced material came from blood. The receptor was derived from a boy younger than 18 in good health. This sequence joins TRBV7-9 and TRBJ1-4, with D tentatively TRBD1 (6 bases). The CDR3 DNA reads TGTGCCAGCAGCTTAACTACAGGGAACGGTGAAAAACTGTTTTTT. Protein sequence: CASSLTTGNGEKLFF.